This T cell receptor (beta chain) was sequenced during a study of T cell responses to AZD1222 COVID-19 vaccine. Germline loops: CDR1 MNHEY, CDR2 SMNVEV (reference sequence). J gave up 8 bases and V 5 bases, and 18 bases lay outside the gene matches. This CDR3 has 18 residues. Libraries were prepared by immunoSEQ multiplex PCR; TCRdb keeps only in-frame clonotypes and omits some of them. Among about 120,000 clones listed, 85% to 95% were seen once. The receptor comes from an adult in good health. Material: peripheral blood, obtained on day 0 of AZD1222 vaccination. The chain has TRBV27 and TRBJ2-3, with 11 positions matching TRBD2. Written as DNA, the CDR3 is TGTGCCAGCAGTCCGTCTACCACTAGCGGGAGTTATTCGCTTACGCAGTATTTT. Translation: CASSPSTTSGSYSLTQYF.